This TCR beta chain was documented in a study of blood T cells in healthy people across ages. Regarding the study as a whole: Any conclusive comparison of naive versus antigen-experienced cells was prevented by using unsorted PBMCs. The percentage of naive T cells correlated strongly with TCR beta diversity.

On this clonotype: The target antigen is unknown.

Combining a sample-barcoded 5' primer with a J-beta primer mix, a second PCR ran for about 7 to 11 cycles. TCRdb re-called the 5' RACE reads with MiXCR, one entry per CDR3 protein. The sample has fewer than 800,000 distinct CDR3 sequences, roughly 49% seen once. The CDR3 covers 18 residues. CDR1 and CDR2 from the germline V gene are SGHRS and YFSETQ. Germline trimming cut 4 bases from V and 3 bases from J; bases unmatched to any gene: 8. Material for sequencing was blood. The V call is TRBV5-1, the J call TRBJ2-3; 16 nucleotides line up with TRBD2. This TCR was recovered from a woman aged 55-69 years in good health. CDR3 sequence reads: CASSIGTSGRAGTDTQYF. CDR3 nucleotide sequence: TGCGCCAGCAGCATCGGGACTAGCGGGAGGGCCGGGACAGATACGCAGTATTTT.